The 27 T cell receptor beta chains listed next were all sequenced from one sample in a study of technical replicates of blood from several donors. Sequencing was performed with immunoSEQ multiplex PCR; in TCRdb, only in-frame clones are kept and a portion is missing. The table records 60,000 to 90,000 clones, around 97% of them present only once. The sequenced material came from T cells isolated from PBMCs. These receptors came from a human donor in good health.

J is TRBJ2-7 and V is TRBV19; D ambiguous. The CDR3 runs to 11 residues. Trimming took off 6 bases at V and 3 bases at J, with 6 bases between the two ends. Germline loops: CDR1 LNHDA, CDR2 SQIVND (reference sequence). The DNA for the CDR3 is TGTGCCAGTAGATCTATCTACGAGCAGTACTTC. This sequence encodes CASRSIYEQYF.

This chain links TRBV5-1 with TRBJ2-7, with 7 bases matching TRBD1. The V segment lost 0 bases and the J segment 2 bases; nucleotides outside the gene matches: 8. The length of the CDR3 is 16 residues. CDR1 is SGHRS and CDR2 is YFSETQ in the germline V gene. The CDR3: CASSLAVQGIPYEQYF. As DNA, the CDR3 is TGCGCCAGCAGCTTGGCCGTACAGGGGATCCCCTACGAGCAGTACTTC. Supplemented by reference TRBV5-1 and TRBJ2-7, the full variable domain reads KAGVTQTPRYLIKTRGQQVTLSCSPISGHRSVSWYQQTPGQGLQFLFEYFSETQRNKGNFPGRFSGRQFSNSRSEMNVSTLELGDSALYLCASSLAVQGIPYEQYFGPGTRLTVT.

CDR3 loop: CASSEGAGWVYSYNEQFF. In DNA form, the CDR3 reads TGTGCCAGCAGTGAAGGAGCGGGATGGGTCTATTCCTACAATGAGCAGTTCTTC. The J gene is TRBJ2-1, the V gene TRBV2; the match to TRBD2 covers 7 bases. With V trimmed by 1 base and J by 1 base, 10 bases remained unmatched. This CDR3 spans 18 amino acids. CDR1 and CDR2 from the germline V gene are SNHLY and FYNNEI.

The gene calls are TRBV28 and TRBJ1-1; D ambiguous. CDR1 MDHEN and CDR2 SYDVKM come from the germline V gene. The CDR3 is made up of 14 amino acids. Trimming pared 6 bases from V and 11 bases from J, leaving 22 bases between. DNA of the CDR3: TGTGCCAGCAGCATTGTGGAGCGACCCCTCGTCGCTTTCTTT. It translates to CASSIVERPLVAFF.

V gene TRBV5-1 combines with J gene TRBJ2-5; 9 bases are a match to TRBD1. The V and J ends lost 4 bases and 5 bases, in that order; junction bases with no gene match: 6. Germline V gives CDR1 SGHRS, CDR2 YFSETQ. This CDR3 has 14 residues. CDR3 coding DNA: TGCGCCAGCAGCCGGGGACAGGGAAAGGAGACCCAGTACTTC. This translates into CASSRGQGKETQYF.

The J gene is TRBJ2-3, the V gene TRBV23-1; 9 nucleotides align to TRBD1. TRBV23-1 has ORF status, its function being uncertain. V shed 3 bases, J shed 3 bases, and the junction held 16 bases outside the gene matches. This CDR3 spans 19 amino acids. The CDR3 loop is CASSQTPDRDRESTDTQYF. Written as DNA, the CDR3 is TGCGCCAGCAGTCAGACGCCCGACCGGGACAGGGAGTCTACAGATACGCAGTATTTT.

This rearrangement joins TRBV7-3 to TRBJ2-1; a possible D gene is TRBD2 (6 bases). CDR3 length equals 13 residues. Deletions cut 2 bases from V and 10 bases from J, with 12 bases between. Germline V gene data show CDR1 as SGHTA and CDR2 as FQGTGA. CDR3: CASSLGAGREQFF. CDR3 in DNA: TGTGCCAGCAGCTTAGGGGCGGGGAGGGAGCAGTTCTTC.

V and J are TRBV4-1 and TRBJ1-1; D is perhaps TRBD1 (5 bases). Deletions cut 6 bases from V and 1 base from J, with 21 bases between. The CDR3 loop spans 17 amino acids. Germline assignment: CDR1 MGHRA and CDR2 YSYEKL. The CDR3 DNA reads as TGCGCCAGCAGAACTTCGTTGCGGGGGGGGTGGAACACTGAAGCTTTCTTT. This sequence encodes CASRTSLRGGWNTEAFF.

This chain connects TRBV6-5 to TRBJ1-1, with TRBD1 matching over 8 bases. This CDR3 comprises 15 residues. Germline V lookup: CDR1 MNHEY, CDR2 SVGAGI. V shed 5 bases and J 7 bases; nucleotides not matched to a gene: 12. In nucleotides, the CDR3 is TGTGCCAGCAGTCCCGCGGACAGGGCAGGGGTTGAAGCTTTCTTT. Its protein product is CASSPADRAGVEAFF.

DNA for the CDR3: TGTGCCAGCAGTTTAGATTTATATCTCGGGAAGTTCTCCTACAATGAGCAGTTCTTC. Protein: CASSLDLYLGKFSYNEQFF. The chain links TRBV28 to TRBJ2-1; D might be TRBD2 (5 bases). The CDR3 length is 19 residues. The germline gives CDR1 MDHEN, CDR2 SYDVKM. The V end was cut by 2 bases, the J end by 0 bases, with 20 bases between.

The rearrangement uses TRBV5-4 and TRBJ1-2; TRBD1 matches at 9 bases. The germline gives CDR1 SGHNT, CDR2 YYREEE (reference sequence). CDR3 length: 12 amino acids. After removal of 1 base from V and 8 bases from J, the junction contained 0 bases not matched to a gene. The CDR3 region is CASSLTGGGYTF. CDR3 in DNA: TGTGCCAGCAGCTTGACAGGGGGCGGCTACACCTTC.

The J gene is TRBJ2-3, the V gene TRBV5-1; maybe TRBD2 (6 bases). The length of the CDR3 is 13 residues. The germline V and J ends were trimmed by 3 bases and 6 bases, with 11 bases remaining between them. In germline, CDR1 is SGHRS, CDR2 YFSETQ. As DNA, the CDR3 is TGCGCCAGCAGCTGGAGGGAACCGGATACGCAGTATTTT. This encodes CASSWREPDTQYF.

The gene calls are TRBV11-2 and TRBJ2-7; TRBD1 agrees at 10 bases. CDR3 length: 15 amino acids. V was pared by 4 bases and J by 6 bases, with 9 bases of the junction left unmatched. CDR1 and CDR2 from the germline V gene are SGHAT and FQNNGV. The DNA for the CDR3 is TGTGCCAGCAGCTCCCCGGGGGACAGGGGCGGCGAGCAGTACTTC. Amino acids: CASSSPGDRGGEQYF.

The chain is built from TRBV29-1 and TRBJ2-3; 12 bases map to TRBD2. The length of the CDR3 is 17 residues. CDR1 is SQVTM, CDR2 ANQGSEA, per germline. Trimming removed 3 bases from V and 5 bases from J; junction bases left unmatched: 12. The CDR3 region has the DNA TGCAGCGTTGATGGGCTAGCGGGGGGGCTCTGGAGAGATACGCAGTATTTT. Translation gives CSVDGLAGGLWRDTQYF.

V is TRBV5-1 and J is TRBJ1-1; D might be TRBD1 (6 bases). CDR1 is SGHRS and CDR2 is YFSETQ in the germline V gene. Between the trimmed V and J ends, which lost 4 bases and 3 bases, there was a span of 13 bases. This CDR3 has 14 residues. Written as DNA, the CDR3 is TGCGCCAGCAGCAAGGGGGGGGGAGACACTGAAGCTTTCTTT. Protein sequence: CASSKGGGDTEAFF.

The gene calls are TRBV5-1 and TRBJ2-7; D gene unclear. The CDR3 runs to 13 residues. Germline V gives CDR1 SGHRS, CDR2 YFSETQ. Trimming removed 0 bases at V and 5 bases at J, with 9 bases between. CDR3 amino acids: CASSLAPVNEQYF. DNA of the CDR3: TGCGCCAGCAGCTTGGCCCCGGTAAACGAGCAGTACTTC.

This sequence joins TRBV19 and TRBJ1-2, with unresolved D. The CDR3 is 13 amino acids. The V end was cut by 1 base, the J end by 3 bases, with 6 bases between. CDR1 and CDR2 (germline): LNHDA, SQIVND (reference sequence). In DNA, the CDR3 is TGTGCCAGTAGTATAGGAGATTACTATGGCTACACCTTC. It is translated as CASSIGDYYGYTF.

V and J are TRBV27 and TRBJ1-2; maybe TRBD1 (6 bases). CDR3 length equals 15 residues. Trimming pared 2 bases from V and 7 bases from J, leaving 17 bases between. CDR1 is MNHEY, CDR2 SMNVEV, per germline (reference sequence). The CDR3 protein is CASSLVGGASGGYTF. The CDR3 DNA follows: TGTGCCAGCAGTTTAGTGGGGGGGGCGTCCGGTGGCTACACCTTC.

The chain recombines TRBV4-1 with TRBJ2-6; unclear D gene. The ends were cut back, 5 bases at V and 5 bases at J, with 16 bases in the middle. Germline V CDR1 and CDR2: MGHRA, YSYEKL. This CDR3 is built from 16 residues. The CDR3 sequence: CASSVQPQSRANVLTF. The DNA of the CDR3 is TGCGCCAGCAGCGTGCAACCACAAAGTCGGGCCAACGTCCTGACTTTC.

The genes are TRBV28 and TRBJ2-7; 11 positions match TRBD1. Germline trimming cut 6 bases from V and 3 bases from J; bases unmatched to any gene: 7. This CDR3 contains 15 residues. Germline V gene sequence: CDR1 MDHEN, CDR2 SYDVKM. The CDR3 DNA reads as TGTGCCAGCAGCCCGGGACAGGGGGATCTCTACGAGCAGTACTTC. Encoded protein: CASSPGQGDLYEQYF.

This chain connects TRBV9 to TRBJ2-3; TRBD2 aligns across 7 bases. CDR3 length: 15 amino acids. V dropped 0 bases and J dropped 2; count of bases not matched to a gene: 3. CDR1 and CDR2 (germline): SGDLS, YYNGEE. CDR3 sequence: CASSVAGGITDTQYF. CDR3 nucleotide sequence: TGTGCCAGCAGCGTAGCGGGGGGTATCACAGATACGCAGTATTTT.

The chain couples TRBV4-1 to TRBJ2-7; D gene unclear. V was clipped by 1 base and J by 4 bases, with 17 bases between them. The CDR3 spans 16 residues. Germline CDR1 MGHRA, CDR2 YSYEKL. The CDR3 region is CASSQASIEPLYEQYF. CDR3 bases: TGCGCCAGCAGCCAAGCCTCGATCGAGCCTCTTTACGAGCAGTACTTC.

The CDR3 region has the DNA TGCGCCAGCAGCCAATTACCGGGACACAAGAACACTGAAGCTTTCTTT. Translated: CASSQLPGHKNTEAFF. The chain recombines TRBV4-1 with TRBJ1-1; the D gene is possibly TRBD1 (6 bases). This CDR3 comprises 16 residues. Germline V gene sequence: CDR1 MGHRA, CDR2 YSYEKL. Trimming pared 2 bases from V and 1 base from J, leaving 14 bases between.

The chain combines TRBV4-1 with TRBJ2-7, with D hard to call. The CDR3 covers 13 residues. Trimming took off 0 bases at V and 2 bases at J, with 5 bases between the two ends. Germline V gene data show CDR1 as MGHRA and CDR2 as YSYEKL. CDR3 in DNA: TGCGCCAGCAGCCAAGATCGGGCCTACGAGCAGTACTTC. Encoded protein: CASSQDRAYEQYF.

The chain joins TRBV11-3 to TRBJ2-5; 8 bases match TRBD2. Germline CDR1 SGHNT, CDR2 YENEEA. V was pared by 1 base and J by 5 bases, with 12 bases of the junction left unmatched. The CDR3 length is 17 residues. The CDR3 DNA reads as TGTGCCAGCAGCTTAGGACCCTCAACGGGGGGGCAGGAGACCCAGTACTTC. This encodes CASSLGPSTGGQETQYF. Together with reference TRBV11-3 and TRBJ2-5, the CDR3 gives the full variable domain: EAGVVQSPRYKIIEKKQPVAFWCNPISGHNTLYWYLQNLGQGPELLIRYENEEAVDDSQLPKDRFSAERLKGVDSTLKIQPAELGDSAVYLCASSLGPSTGGQETQYFGPGTRLLVL.

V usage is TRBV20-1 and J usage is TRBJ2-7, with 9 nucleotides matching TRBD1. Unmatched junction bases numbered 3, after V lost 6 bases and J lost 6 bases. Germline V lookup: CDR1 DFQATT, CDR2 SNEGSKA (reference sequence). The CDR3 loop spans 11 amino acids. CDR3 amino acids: CSAGTGFEQYF. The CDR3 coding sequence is TGCAGTGCCGGGACAGGGTTCGAGCAGTACTTC.

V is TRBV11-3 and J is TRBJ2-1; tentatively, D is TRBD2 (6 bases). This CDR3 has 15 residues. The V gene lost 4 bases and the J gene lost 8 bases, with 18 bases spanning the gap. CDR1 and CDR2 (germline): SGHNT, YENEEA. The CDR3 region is CASSYGGWGNDEQFF. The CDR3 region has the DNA TGTGCCAGCAGCTATGGAGGGTGGGGTAACGATGAGCAGTTCTTC. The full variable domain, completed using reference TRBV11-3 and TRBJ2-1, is EAGVVQSPRYKIIEKKQPVAFWCNPISGHNTLYWYLQNLGQGPELLIRYENEEAVDDSQLPKDRFSAERLKGVDSTLKIQPAELGDSAVYLCASSYGGWGNDEQFFGPGTRLTVL.